The entry below gives a single T cell receptor beta chain sequence along with its context. Its antigen specificity is not known. The sample holds no much larger clone one base away, and base qualities are not on file. The CDR3 sequence holds 15 residues, the cysteine and phenylalanine included. Of the read, only the CDR3 DNA is kept; its 45 bases are in frame from base 1. Per the germline V gene, LGHNA is the CDR1 and YNFKEQ is the CDR2. V loses 0 bases, J loses 5 bases, and the germline ends lie 8 bases apart. This sample was included in a study of shared clonotypes between healthy human individuals (dated by TCRdb to the early 2020s). Looking at the study overall: A few men and two women, aged 18 to 49 years, made up the cohort. To estimate repertoire size and how much clonotype sharing occurs between individuals, the study deeply sequenced the blood TCR repertoires of five healthy adults. Leukapheresis yielded between about 0.85 and 9.5 billion PBMCs per donor. To increase sequencing depth and limit assay-specific biases, different laboratories used diverse techniques to prepare libraries and sequence TCR repertoires. Per donor, three plates each were used for CD4 naive and CD4 memory, two for CD8 naive, and one for CD8 memory. The paper's findings and limits, for the study overall: About 5% of naive CD4, 3.5% of naive CD8, roughly 2.4% of memory CD4, and about 0.4% of memory CD8 clonotypes were shared across a few donors. Clonotypes shared by all four sorted-subset donors showed higher generation probabilities than non-shared clonotypes. Sampling was restricted to blood, and TCR repertoires in tissue are likely to differ from TCR repertoires in blood. Estimated clonotype richness was generally larger for naive than for memory subsets. Because the study included only a small number of donors, the genetic and exposure-history diversity represented was limited. Pairwise subsampling indicated that sequencing depth was expected to affect the degree of clonotype sharing among donors. Even with the large sequencing depth, rarefaction of the sorted-subset datasets indicated that sequencing was incomplete.

The donors were healthy, HIV-negative adults with no recently reported acute infections or vaccinations. All donors were Caucasian adults living in Nashville, Tennessee, USA. CD4+ T cells were enriched by magnetic negative selection; naive cells were then positively selected on CD45RA, and the negative fraction formed the memory subset. After blood collection by leukapheresis, PBMCs were isolated using Ficoll-Histopaque density gradient centrifugation and then cryopreserved in the vapor phase of liquid nitrogen. Analytical flow cytometry was used to check the purity and quantity of each magnetically sorted T cell population. Genomic DNA was isolated from every sorted fraction and measured by UV absorbance on a Nanodrop 2000c. Using the deep immunoSEQ assay, multiplex PCR amplified TCR CDR3 regions from genomic DNA. Genomic DNA extracted from each cell subset was distributed evenly over all wells of several immunoSEQ 96-well plates, and each plate served as one replicate. For sorted subsets, around 0.2 ug genomic DNA, equal to tens of thousands of T cell genomes, was loaded into each replicate PCR. Purified libraries were measured with a Qubit 3.0 fluorometer, size-checked on a Bioanalyzer 2100, and measured again with the KAPA Library Quantification kit. A separate single-read 150-cycle Illumina NextSeq 550 flow cell was used to sequence each immunoSEQ 96-well plate. The original pipeline was this. Because the immunoSEQ output held only junctional sequences and lacked quality scores, the filtering could not match the filtering applied to full-length reads. To assign V/J genes and CDR3, sequences were annotated against IMGT germline references using PyIR, a Python wrapper for IgBLAST v1.9. Reads with weak V/J assignments (E-value above 1e-6), missing CDR3, stop codons, out-of-frame junctions, or ambiguous translated residues were removed. V3J clonotypes were defined as sequences sharing the same inferred V gene, J gene, and CDR3 amino acid sequence. Percentage overlap between repertoires was computed as shared unique clonotypes divided by the size of the smaller repertoire. Repertoire richness was assessed with RTK rarefaction, the Chao1 estimator, and Recon v2.1 estimates of unobserved clonotypes. For all TCRbeta clonotypes obtained by the gDNA method from a handful of donors, generation probabilities were computed with OLGA. TCRdb provides this immuneACCESS table in a form limited to in-frame rearrangements. Some clones are lacking; in checked studies, under half of them reflect an unresolved V gene, and why the rest are absent is not known. The DNA gave D and trimming, while V, J and clone size come from that table. The sample profile shows over 2 million clones; about 95% of them were found once. Roughly 0.13% of the sample comes from the top ten.

Input material: naive CD4+ T cells sorted from blood. The cell subset or site label of this sample denotes: CD45RA+ positively selected. The clonotype originates from a man aged 18 to 30 in good health. The chain employs TRBV4-2 and TRBJ1-6, and the D gene may be TRBD1, 5 bases matching. The nucleotides read TGTGCCAGCAGCCAAGAGTACAGGCATAATTCACCCCTCCACTTT. Its coded protein is CASSQEYRHNSPLHF.